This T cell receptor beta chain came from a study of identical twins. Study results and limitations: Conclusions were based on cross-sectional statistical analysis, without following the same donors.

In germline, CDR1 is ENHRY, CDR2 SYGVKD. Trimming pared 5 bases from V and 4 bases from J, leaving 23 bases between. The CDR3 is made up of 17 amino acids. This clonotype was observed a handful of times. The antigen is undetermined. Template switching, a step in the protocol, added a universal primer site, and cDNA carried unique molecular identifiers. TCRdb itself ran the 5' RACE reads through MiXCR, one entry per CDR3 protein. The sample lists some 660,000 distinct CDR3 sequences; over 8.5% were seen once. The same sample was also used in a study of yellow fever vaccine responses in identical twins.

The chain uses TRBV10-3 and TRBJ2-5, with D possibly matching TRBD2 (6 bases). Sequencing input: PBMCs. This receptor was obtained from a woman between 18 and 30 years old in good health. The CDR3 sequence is CAISNLGGPDRGETQYF. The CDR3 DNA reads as TGTGCCATCAGTAACCTAGGAGGGCCAGATCGGGGAGAGACCCAGTACTTC.